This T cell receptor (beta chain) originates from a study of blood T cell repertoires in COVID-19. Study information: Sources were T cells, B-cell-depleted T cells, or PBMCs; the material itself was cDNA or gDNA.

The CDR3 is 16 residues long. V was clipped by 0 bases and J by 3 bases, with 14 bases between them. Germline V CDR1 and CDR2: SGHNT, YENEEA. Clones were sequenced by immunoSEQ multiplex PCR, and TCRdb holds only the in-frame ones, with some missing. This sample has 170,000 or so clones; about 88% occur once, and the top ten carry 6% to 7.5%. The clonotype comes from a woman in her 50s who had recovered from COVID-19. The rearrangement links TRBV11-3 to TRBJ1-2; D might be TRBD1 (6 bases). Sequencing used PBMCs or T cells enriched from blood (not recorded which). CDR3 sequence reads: CASSLEGRGGDYGYTF. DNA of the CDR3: TGTGCCAGCAGCTTAGAGGGCCGGGGGGGCGACTATGGCTACACCTTC.